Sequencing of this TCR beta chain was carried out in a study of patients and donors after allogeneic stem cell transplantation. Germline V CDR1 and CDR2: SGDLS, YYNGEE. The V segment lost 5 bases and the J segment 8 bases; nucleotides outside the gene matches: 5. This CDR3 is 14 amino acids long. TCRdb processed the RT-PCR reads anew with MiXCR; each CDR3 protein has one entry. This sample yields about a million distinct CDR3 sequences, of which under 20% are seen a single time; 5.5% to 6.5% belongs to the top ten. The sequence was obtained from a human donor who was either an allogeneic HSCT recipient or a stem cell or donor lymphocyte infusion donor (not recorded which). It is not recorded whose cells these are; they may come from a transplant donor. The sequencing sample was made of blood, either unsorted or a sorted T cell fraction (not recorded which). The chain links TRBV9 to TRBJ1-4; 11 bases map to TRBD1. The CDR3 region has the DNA TGTGCCAGCAGTGTCCGGGACAGGGGGGAAAAACTGTTTTTT. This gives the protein CASSVRDRGEKLFF. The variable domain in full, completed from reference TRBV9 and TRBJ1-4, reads DSGVTQTPKHLITATGQRVTLRCSPRSGDLSVYWYQQSLDQGLQFLIQYYNGEERAKGNILERFSAQQFPDLHSELNLSSLELGDSALYFCASSVRDRGEKLFFGSGTQLSVL.